The subject of this entry is one T cell receptor beta chain. Its antigen is currently unknown. This sample's time point: persistent/refractory GD, antithyroid drugs over 5 years with positive TRAb. TCR sequences were obtained from RNA taken from PBMCs. Each of the patients was recruited from an endocrinology department situated in Xi'an, China. These data come from a study of regulatory T cells in long-lasting Graves disease. The TCR beta library used iRepertoire HTBI primers with Arm-PCR amplification of CDR3. TCRdb itself ran the multiplex PCR reads through MiXCR, one entry per CDR3 protein. The data show 500,000 to 800,000 distinct CDR3 sequences, 25% to 30% seen once. Study-wide findings and caveats: Newly diagnosed Graves' patients exceeded persistent ones in TCR diversity.

The sequence came from a female donor with Graves disease. The material was peripheral blood mononuclear cells (PBMCs), obtained when the disease was refractory, from a patient treated with antithyroid drugs.

The CDR3 loop is CSAREDRLTGELFF. The CDR3, as DNA: TGCAGTGCTAGAGAAGACAGGCTCACCGGGGAGCTGTTTTTT. The rearrangement uses TRBV20-1 and TRBJ2-2; a weak D match, TRBD1 (6 bases). The CDR3 runs 14 residues. Germline CDR1 is DFQATT and CDR2 is SNEGSKA (reference sequence). Between the trimmed V and J ends, which lost 0 bases and 4 bases, there was a span of 9 bases.